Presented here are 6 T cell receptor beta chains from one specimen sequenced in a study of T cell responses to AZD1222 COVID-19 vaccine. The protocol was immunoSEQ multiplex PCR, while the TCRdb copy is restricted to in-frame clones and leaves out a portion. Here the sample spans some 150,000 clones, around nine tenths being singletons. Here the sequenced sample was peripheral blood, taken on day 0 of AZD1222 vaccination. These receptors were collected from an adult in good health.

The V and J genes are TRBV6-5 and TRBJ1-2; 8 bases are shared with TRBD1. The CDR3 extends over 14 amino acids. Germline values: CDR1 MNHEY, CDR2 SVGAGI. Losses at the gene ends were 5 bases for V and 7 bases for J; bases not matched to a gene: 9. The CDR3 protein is CASSRGQGASGYTF. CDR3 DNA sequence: TGTGCCAGCAGTCGTGGGCAGGGGGCGAGTGGCTACACCTTC.

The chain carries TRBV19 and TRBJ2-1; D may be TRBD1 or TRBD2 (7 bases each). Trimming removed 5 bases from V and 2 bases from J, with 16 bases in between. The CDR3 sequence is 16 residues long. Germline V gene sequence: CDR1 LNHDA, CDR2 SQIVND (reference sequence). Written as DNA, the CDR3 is TGTGCCAGTAGTGTCGACAGGGAGGGTGCCTACAATGAGCAGTTCTTC. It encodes CASSVDREGAYNEQFF.

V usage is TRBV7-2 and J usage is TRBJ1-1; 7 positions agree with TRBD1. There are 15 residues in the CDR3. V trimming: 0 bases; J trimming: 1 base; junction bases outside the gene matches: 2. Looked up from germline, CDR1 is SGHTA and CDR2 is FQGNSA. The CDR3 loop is CASSLATGRNTEAFF. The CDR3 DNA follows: TGTGCCAGCAGCTTAGCGACAGGGCGGAACACTGAAGCTTTCTTT.

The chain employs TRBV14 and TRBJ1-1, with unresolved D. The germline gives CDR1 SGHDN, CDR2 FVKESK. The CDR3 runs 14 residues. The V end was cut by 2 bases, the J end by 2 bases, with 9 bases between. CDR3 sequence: CASSQPRDNTEAFF. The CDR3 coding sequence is TGTGCCAGCAGCCAACCGCGGGATAACACTGAAGCTTTCTTT. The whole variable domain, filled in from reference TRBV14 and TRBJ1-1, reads EAGVTQFPSHSVIEKGQTVTLRCDPISGHDNLYWYRRVMGKEIKFLLHFVKESKQDESGMPNNRFLAERTGGTYSTLKVQPAELEDSGVYFCASSQPRDNTEAFFGQGTRLTVV.

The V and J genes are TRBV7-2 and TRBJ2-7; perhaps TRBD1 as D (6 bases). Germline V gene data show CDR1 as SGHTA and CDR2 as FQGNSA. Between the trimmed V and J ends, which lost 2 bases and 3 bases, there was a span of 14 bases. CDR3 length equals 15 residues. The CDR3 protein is CASSLHRQAYYEQYF. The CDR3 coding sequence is TGTGCCAGCAGCTTACACCGACAGGCATACTACGAGCAGTACTTC.

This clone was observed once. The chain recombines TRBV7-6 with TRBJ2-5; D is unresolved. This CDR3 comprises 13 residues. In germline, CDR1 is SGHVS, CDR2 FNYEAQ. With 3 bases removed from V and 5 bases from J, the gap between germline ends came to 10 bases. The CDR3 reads CASSFRLGETQYF. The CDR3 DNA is TGTGCCAGCAGCTTTAGGCTGGGGGAGACCCAGTACTTC.